These 20 T cell receptor beta chains originate from one sample sequenced in a study of shared clonotypes between healthy human individuals. TCRdb's table, derived via immunoSEQ multiplex PCR, lists solely in-frame clones and lacks some. The sample holds hundreds of thousands of clones; roughly 77% are singletons and the top ten take around 13%. Sequenced material: PBMCs. These receptors all come from a middle-aged woman in good health. Some clones in this sample may be carry-over from other donors' samples.

This chain links TRBV5-1 with TRBJ2-7; D uncertain. The CDR3 length is 15 residues. Trimming took off 0 bases at V and 2 bases at J, with 12 bases between the two ends. Germline CDR1 is SGHRS and CDR2 is YFSETQ. DNA for the CDR3: TGCGCCAGCAGCTTGGGGGCGGCTACTCCCTACGAGCAGTACTTC. Its translation is CASSLGAATPYEQYF.

The chain uses TRBV5-1 and TRBJ2-1, with 8 bases identical to TRBD2. Germline CDR1 and CDR2: SGHRS and YFSETQ. The CDR3 extends over 16 amino acids. With V trimmed by 0 bases and J by 4 bases, 6 bases remained unmatched. CDR3 nucleotide sequence: TGCGCCAGCAGCTTGGGCGGGACTAGTAAATACAATGAGCAGTTCTTC. This encodes CASSLGGTSKYNEQFF.

The rearrangement uses TRBV5-1 and TRBJ1-2, with TRBD1 matching over 7 bases. Germline trimming cut 0 bases from V and 4 bases from J; bases unmatched to any gene: 3. The CDR3 is 14 amino acids. CDR1 and CDR2 from the germline V gene are SGHRS and YFSETQ. DNA for the CDR3: TGCGCCAGCAGCTTGGGACAGGGTACCTATGGCTACACCTTC. Encoded protein: CASSLGQGTYGYTF.

This rearrangement joins TRBV6-5 to TRBJ2-2; D perhaps matches TRBD2 (6 bases). CDR1 is MNHEY and CDR2 is SVGAGI in the germline V gene. The CDR3 is 15 amino acids. V lost 5 bases to trimming and J lost 2 bases, with 12 bases between them. The CDR3 DNA sequence: TGTGCCAGCAGTAGGGGACTCATCAACACCGGGGAGCTGTTTTTT. This codes for CASSRGLINTGELFF.

The chain employs TRBV2 and TRBJ2-5; a possible D gene is TRBD2 (6 bases). Per the germline V gene, CDR1 is SNHLY and CDR2 is FYNNEI. The CDR3 covers 14 residues. Trimming took off 6 bases at V and 5 bases at J, with 16 bases between the two ends. The CDR3 loop is CASSVRQGGETQYF. The CDR3, as DNA: TGTGCCAGCAGCGTACGCCAGGGAGGCGAGACCCAGTACTTC.

CDR3 sequence: CASSLGGPGLETQYF. In DNA, the CDR3 is TGTGCCAGCAGCTTAGGGGGACCGGGGCTAGAGACCCAGTACTTC. The chain recombines TRBV7-9 with TRBJ2-5, with D perhaps TRBD1 or TRBD2 (5 bases each). Germline-derived CDR1 and CDR2 are SEHNR and FQNEAQ (reference sequence). V shed 1 base and J shed 4 bases, with 13 bases lying between them. The CDR3 totals 15 residues.

The V gene is TRBV9, the J gene TRBJ1-2, with D hard to call. The CDR3 is made up of 15 amino acids. The V and J ends lost 4 bases and 4 bases respectively, with 17 bases between them. CDR1 is SGDLS, CDR2 YYNGEE, per germline. CDR3 DNA sequence: TGTGCCAGCAGCTCCAACACAGTTCAGGCCTATGGCTACACCTTC. Its translation is CASSSNTVQAYGYTF.

The chain carries TRBV29-1 and TRBJ2-2; unclear D gene. Germline V gene sequence: CDR1 SQVTM, CDR2 ANQGSEA. Trimming cost V 4 bases and J 4 bases, with 10 bases left between them. CDR3 length: 13 residues. The CDR3 DNA follows: TGCAGCGTTGTTCAGCGCCTCACCGGGGAGCTGTTTTTT. Encoded protein: CSVVQRLTGELFF.

The chain employs TRBV28 and TRBJ2-5; D is unresolved. The CDR3 has 13 residues. The germline V gene has CDR1 MDHEN and CDR2 SYDVKM. The V gene lost 7 bases and the J gene lost 1 base, with 10 bases spanning the gap. Here the CDR3 DNA reads TGTGCCAGCAAAGCTAAGTTCCAAGAGACCCAGTACTTC. Its protein is CASKAKFQETQYF.

The V and J genes are TRBV7-8 and TRBJ2-2, with 8 nucleotides matching TRBD2. CDR3 size: 18 residues. The germline V gene encodes CDR1 SGHVS and CDR2 FQNEAQ. J lost 6 bases, V lost 5 bases, and 17 bases had no gene match. CDR3: CASSDRTGGGRLAGELFF. The CDR3 coding sequence is TGTGCCAGCAGCGACCGAACGGGGGGCGGGAGGCTCGCCGGGGAGCTGTTTTTT.

This sequence joins TRBV15 and TRBJ2-3; 12 bases line up with TRBD2. Germline V gene lookup returns CDR1 LNHNV and CDR2 YYDKDF (reference sequence). This CDR3 contains 16 residues. After removal of 4 bases from V and 2 bases from J, the junction contained 4 bases not matched to a gene. The CDR3 coding sequence is TGTGCCACCAGCACCGGACTAGCGGGGTCCACAGATACGCAGTATTTT. Its translation: CATSTGLAGSTDTQYF.

This clone was counted a single time. The chain links TRBV6-6 to TRBJ2-7; 7 nucleotides match TRBD1. Germline CDR1 is MNHNY and CDR2 is SVGAGI (reference sequence). With 5 bases clipped from V and 2 bases from J, the junction kept 3 bases outside the gene matches. The CDR3 length is 13 residues. CDR3 sequence reads: CASSPGTAYEQYF. CDR3 coding DNA: TGTGCCAGCAGTCCCGGGACAGCCTACGAGCAGTACTTC.

This clone was observed many times. This chain links TRBV7-9 with TRBJ1-2, with D possibly being TRBD1 (5 bases). The germline V gene has CDR1 SEHNR and CDR2 FQNEAQ (reference sequence). The V gene lost 2 bases and the J gene lost 7 bases, with 14 bases spanning the gap. The length of the CDR3 is 14 residues. The CDR3: CASSLMSGVGGYTF. The CDR3 region has the DNA TGTGCCAGCAGCTTAATGTCGGGGGTCGGTGGCTACACCTTC.

This clone was found once. The chain recombines TRBV15 with TRBJ1-5; a weak D match, TRBD1 (5 bases). The CDR3 spans 16 residues. V shed 5 bases and J shed 0 bases, with 14 bases lying between them. From germline, CDR1 is LNHNV and CDR2 YYDKDF (reference sequence). The CDR3 DNA reads TGTGCCACCAGCGGTCGGGGCGGGAATAGCAATCAGCCCCAGCATTTT. Translation: CATSGRGGNSNQPQHF.

This chain connects TRBV5-1 to TRBJ2-3, with TRBD2 as a possible D gene (6 bases). Germline-derived CDR1 and CDR2 are SGHRS and YFSETQ. The ends were cut back, 3 bases at V and 1 base at J, with 15 bases in the middle. The CDR3 length is 16 residues. The CDR3 sequence is CASSSGGGSGTDTQYF. The DNA for the CDR3 is TGCGCCAGCAGCTCCGGGGGTGGGAGCGGCACAGATACGCAGTATTTT.

CDR3 nucleotides: TGTGCCATCACAAGGGACTTTAATGAAAAACTGTTTTTT. Protein sequence: CAITRDFNEKLFF. The chain couples TRBV10-3 to TRBJ1-4, with D maybe TRBD1 (5 bases). The ends were cut back, 7 bases at V and 4 bases at J, with 10 bases in the middle. CDR3 length: 13 amino acids. Germline assignment: CDR1 ENHRY and CDR2 SYGVKD.

V gene TRBV4-1 combines with J gene TRBJ2-7, with a tentative D call TRBD1 (6 bases). CDR1 is MGHRA, CDR2 YSYEKL, per germline. The CDR3 totals 15 residues. Trimming removed 0 bases at V and 2 bases at J, with 11 bases between. CDR3 sequence (DNA): TGCGCCAGCAGCCAAGAAACAGGGCACCCCTACGAGCAGTACTTC. This translates into CASSQETGHPYEQYF.

This clone has only one observation. The rearrangement uses TRBV7-8 and TRBJ2-5; 11 bases agree with TRBD2. CDR1 SGHVS and CDR2 FQNEAQ come from the germline V gene. The ends lost 5 bases at V and 5 bases at J; junction bases unmatched: 10. The CDR3 has 16 residues. CDR3 in DNA: TGTGCCAGCAGCCCACTAGCGGGAGTGGGCCGGGAGACCCAGTACTTC. As protein: CASSPLAGVGRETQYF.

The chain carries TRBV2 and TRBJ2-1; possibly TRBD2 for D (6 bases). This CDR3 has 15 amino acids. With 1 base removed from V and 0 bases from J, the gap between germline ends came to 7 bases. Per the germline V gene, CDR1 is SNHLY and CDR2 is FYNNEI. CDR3 DNA sequence: TGTGCCAGCAGTGAAGTGGGGGGCTCCTACAATGAGCAGTTCTTC. Translating it yields CASSEVGGSYNEQFF. The full variable domain, with the rest looked up from reference TRBV2 and TRBJ2-1, is EPEVTQTPSHQVTQMGQEVILRCVPISNHLYFYWYRQILGQKVEFLVSFYNNEISEKSEIFDDQFSVERPDGSNFTLKIRSTKLEDSAMYFCASSEVGGSYNEQFFGPGTRLTVL.

This chain links TRBV2 with TRBJ2-1; TRBD1 might be the D (6 bases). CDR3 length equals 14 residues. V lost 0 bases to trimming and J lost 9 bases, with 12 bases between them. Germline V CDR1 and CDR2: SNHLY, FYNNEI. CDR3 protein: CASSEATKGVEQFF. DNA of the CDR3: TGTGCCAGCAGTGAAGCGACGAAGGGGGTTGAGCAGTTCTTC.